The clone carrying this T cell receptor beta chain was counted ten times or more. Its antigen is currently unknown. TCRdb processed the reads anew with MiXCR; each CDR3 protein has one entry. The data contain 100,000 to 150,000 distinct CDR3 sequences, about 32% of them singletons. The data belong to a study of T cell repertoires in cytomegalovirus infection. As for the study in general: HLA-B-restricted CMV epitopes that are well studied, plus recently identified HLA-C-restricted ones, were used by the study. CMV infection together with matching HLA type was indicated by public TCR beta signatures.

Findings and limits, study-wide: Individuals carrying CMV plus the relevant HLA were identified by cumulative frequency of public TCR beta families. Within the response measured ex vivo, HLA-C-restricted CMV-specific TCR beta clonotypes were dominant.

The V gene's germline CDR1 is ENHRY and CDR2 SYGVKD. The V segment lost 6 bases and the J segment 4 bases; nucleotides outside the gene matches: 8. The CDR3 length is 15 residues. The chain uses TRBV10-3 and TRBJ1-2; 10 bases match TRBD1. Sequenced here: CD8+ T cells from cultured PBMCs, sampled from culture after CMV antigen stimulation. This clonotype was sampled from a human donor in good health (CMV status not recorded). Some clones in this sample may be carry-over from other donors' samples. This chain's CDR3 is CAISLTGGDRYGYTF. In nucleotides, the CDR3 is TGTGCCATCAGCCTGACAGGGGGCGATCGCTATGGCTACACCTTC.